This entry concerns a single TCR beta chain. The antigen remains unidentified. In TCRdb, the RACE reads were re-called with MiXCR into one record per CDR3 protein. Here the sample spans some 170,000 distinct CDR3 sequences, roughly 25% being singletons. The data belong to a study of human T cells and chemical hapten exposure. Described time point: patch test 3, about 24 weeks after DPC sensitization. Treatment given: therapeutic diphenylcyclopropenone sensitization with weekly scalp DPC. Samples of blood were obtained prior to the application of each patch test. Non-pregnant alopecia patients aged 18 to 70, suitable for DPC therapy. Study results and limitations: It was expanded TCRs that formed significantly more large CDR3 similarity clusters than controls did.

Trimming cost V 4 bases and J 10 bases, with 10 bases left between them. The length of the CDR3 is 11 residues. The germline V gene has CDR1 MNHNS and CDR2 SASEGT. This chain uses TRBV6-1 with TRBJ1-1; D is ambiguous. Specimen: whole blood, collected in connection with sensitization to the hapten diphenylcyclopropenone (DPC). This TCR came from a woman aged 18-30 years with alopecia areata. Some clones in this sample may be carry-over from other donors' samples. The DNA for the CDR3 is TGTGCCAGCAGTGGCGTATGGGTAGCTTTCTTT. It specifies CASSGVWVAFF.